Listed here are 20 T cell receptor beta chains from one sample, sequenced in a study of identical twins. TCRdb used MiXCR to reprocess the 5' RACE reads, holding one entry per CDR3 protein. The sample contains around 220,000 distinct CDR3 sequences, around an eighth of which appear only once. Input material: memory (CD45RO+) T cells sorted from blood. Receptor source: a woman between 18 and 30 years old in good health.

A few counts support this clonotype. The genes are TRBV12-3 or TRBV12-4 and TRBJ2-1; the match to TRBD2 covers 9 bases. The CDR3 totals 14 residues. The V gene end was trimmed by 8 bases and the J gene end by 7 bases; junction bases not matched to a gene: 9. CDR3 DNA sequence: TGTGCCAGCGCCTTTAGCGGGAGATCAAATGAGCAGTTCTTC. Protein sequence: CASAFSGRSNEQFF.

The CDR3, as DNA: TGTGCCAGCAGCCAAGGGCTTTTAGCGAGCTACGAGCAGTACTTC. Translation gives CASSQGLLASYEQYF. The chain is built from TRBV14 and TRBJ2-7, with D tentatively TRBD2 (5 bases). The CDR3 is 15 amino acids. CDR1 and CDR2 from the germline V gene are SGHDN and FVKESK. V was clipped by 1 base and J by 3 bases, with 13 bases between them. Together with reference TRBV14 and TRBJ2-7, the CDR3 gives the full variable domain: EAGVTQFPSHSVIEKGQTVTLRCDPISGHDNLYWYRRVMGKEIKFLLHFVKESKQDESGMPNNRFLAERTGGTYSTLKVQPAELEDSGVYFCASSQGLLASYEQYFGPGTRLTVT.

The chain has TRBV5-1 and TRBJ2-2; TRBD2 is a possible D gene (6 bases). Per germline, CDR1 SGHRS and CDR2 YFSETQ. This CDR3 is 16 amino acids long. V dropped 1 base and J dropped 5 bases, with 15 bases sitting between them. CDR3 region: CASSLSLIAATGELFF. In DNA form, the CDR3 reads TGCGCCAGCAGCTTGAGTTTGATAGCGGCAACCGGGGAGCTGTTTTTT.

In this sample, this clonotype turned up a few times. The CDR3 nucleotides are TGCGCCAGCAGCTTGGGGTCCTCCCGTAAGGAGACCCAGTACTTC. It yields the protein CASSLGSSRKETQYF. The rearrangement uses TRBV5-1 and TRBJ2-5; unclear D gene. Trimming cost V 0 bases and J 5 bases, with 14 bases left between them. The CDR3 consists of 15 residues. CDR1 is SGHRS, CDR2 YFSETQ, per germline.

This chain connects TRBV20-1 to TRBJ1-4; D is perhaps TRBD1 (5 bases). The CDR3 is made up of 16 amino acids. The germline CDR1 and CDR2 sequences are DFQATT and SNEGSKA (reference sequence). In DNA, the CDR3 is TGCTGCGCCTGGGGGAAGGGACGGGGCGTTGGGGAAAAACTGTTTTTT. It translates to CCAWGKGRGVGEKLFF.

This clonotype was found many times. The chain links TRBV7-8 to TRBJ1-1, with D possibly matching TRBD1 (6 bases). Germline CDR1 and CDR2: SGHVS and FQNEAQ. This CDR3 has 15 amino acids. Trimming cost V 5 bases and J 1 base, with 14 bases left between them. The CDR3 bases are TGTGCCAGCAGCGCCCCCGGACAGCAGAACACTGAAGCTTTCTTT. Encoded protein: CASSAPGQQNTEAFF.

The CDR3 sequence: CAISPGQPYGYTF. The DNA of the CDR3 is TGTGCCATCAGTCCCGGACAGCCCTATGGCTACACCTTC. The rearrangement joins TRBV10-3 to TRBJ1-2, with a weak D call TRBD1 (6 bases). Trimming removed 5 bases from V and 4 bases from J, with 11 bases in between. Germline CDR1 is ENHRY and CDR2 is SYGVKD. The CDR3 is 13 residues long.

This clonotype showed up just a few times. The chain links TRBV21-1 to TRBJ2-1; the DNA was not used to check the table's D call, TRBD1. TRBV21-1 is described as a pseudogene. CDR3 length: 16 amino acids. The CDR3 DNA sequence: TGTGCCAGCAGCAAAGAGCGGACAGGGCCTGACAATGAGCAGTTCTTC. This translates into CASSKERTGPDNEQFF.

This chain links TRBV2 with TRBJ2-1, with 13 bases fitting TRBD2. The J segment lost 5 bases and the V segment lost 6 bases, leaving 1 base of the junction unmatched. The CDR3 sequence is 14 residues long. Per germline, CDR1 SNHLY and CDR2 FYNNEI. The CDR3 is CASSGLAGDNEQFF. The CDR3 DNA reads as TGTGCCAGCAGCGGACTAGCGGGAGACAATGAGCAGTTCTTC.

V and J are TRBV5-5 and TRBJ2-3, with D possibly called TRBD1 or TRBD2 (5 bases each). Trimming pared 1 base from V and 0 bases from J, leaving 12 bases between. The CDR3 spans 16 residues. Germline CDR1 reads SGHKS; CDR2 reads YYEKEE (reference sequence). CDR3 region: CASSLLPRESTDTQYF. CDR3 nucleotides: TGTGCCAGCAGCTTGCTGCCCAGGGAGAGCACAGATACGCAGTATTTT.

The CDR3 loop reads CASSQGSNSPLHF. The CDR3 nucleotides read TGTGCCAGCAGCCAGGGGAGTAATTCACCCCTCCACTTT. The rearrangement joins TRBV3-1 to TRBJ1-6; D gene uncertain. CDR1 LGHDT and CDR2 YNNKEL come from the germline V gene (reference sequence). Trimming took off 3 bases at V and 6 bases at J, with 6 bases between the two ends. The CDR3 covers 13 residues.

V gene TRBV6-2 or TRBV6-3 combines with J gene TRBJ2-1; D remains unclear. Trimming took 6 bases from V and 2 from J, leaving 14 bases between them. The CDR3 is 15 amino acids. Looked up from germline, CDR1 is MNHEY and CDR2 is SVGEGT. CDR3 coding DNA: TGTGCCAGCAGGTCAGCTCAAATAACCTACAATGAGCAGTTCTTC. As protein: CASRSAQITYNEQFF.

This clonotype has just a few counts. CDR3 loop: CSAKGTSGRNEQFF. The CDR3 bases are TGCAGTGCTAAAGGGACTAGCGGGAGGAATGAGCAGTTCTTC. The rearrangement uses TRBV20-1 and TRBJ2-1; 15 bases are a match to TRBD2. In germline, CDR1 is DFQATT, CDR2 SNEGSKA (reference sequence). This CDR3 region has 14 residues. V shed 4 bases and J 7 bases; nucleotides not matched to a gene: 2.

This clonotype turned up a few times. The chain is built from TRBV2 and TRBJ2-5; 7 bases are a match to TRBD1. Trimming removed 6 bases from V and 4 bases from J; junction bases left unmatched: 8. Germline CDR1 is SNHLY and CDR2 is FYNNEI. This CDR3 is 14 amino acids long. The CDR3: CASRGTEGRETQYF. CDR3 bases: TGTGCCAGCAGGGGGACAGAGGGGAGAGAGACCCAGTACTTC.

This chain uses TRBV14 with TRBJ2-7; weak D call: TRBD2 (5 bases). The V end was cut by 0 bases, the J end by 5 bases, with 14 bases between. The CDR3 is 15 residues long. Looked up from germline, CDR1 is SGHDN and CDR2 is FVKESK. The CDR3 bases are TGTGCCAGCAGCCAAGAGAGGTCTAGCCCTCACGAGCAGTACTTC. This gives the protein CASSQERSSPHEQYF.

The gene calls are TRBV20-1 and TRBJ2-5; TRBD1 or TRBD2 may be the D gene (5 bases each). Trimming shortened V by 5 bases and J by 1 base, and 17 bases separated the two germline ends. Per the germline V gene, CDR1 is DFQATT and CDR2 is SNEGSKA (reference sequence). This CDR3 has 15 amino acids. The CDR3 DNA follows: TGCAGTGCTGTTGGCCCGGGACCAACCCAAGAGACCCAGTACTTC. Translated, it gives CSAVGPGPTQETQYF.

The chain uses TRBV18 and TRBJ2-1, with 8 positions matching TRBD2. The J segment lost 0 bases and the V segment lost 4 bases, leaving 2 bases of the junction unmatched. The germline CDR1 and CDR2 sequences are KGHSH and LQKENI. The length of the CDR3 is 15 residues. This CDR3 reads CASSRLASSYNEQFF. DNA for the CDR3: TGTGCCAGCTCACGACTAGCGTCCTCCTACAATGAGCAGTTCTTC.

V and J are TRBV5-8 and TRBJ1-1; the D gene is possibly TRBD1 (6 bases). The CDR3 sequence is 14 residues long. In germline, CDR1 is SGHTS, CDR2 YDEGEE. V was shortened by 1 base and J by 8 bases, with 15 bases between the two germline ends. CDR3 nucleotide sequence: TGTGCCAGCAGCTTGACGGCCGCAAGGGGGGAAGCTTTCTTT. Amino acid sequence: CASSLTAARGEAFF.

This clonotype was detected ten times or more. V is TRBV12-3 or TRBV12-4 and J is TRBJ1-2, with 9 nucleotides matching TRBD1. V shed 3 bases and J 4 bases; nucleotides not matched to a gene: 6. This CDR3 has 15 residues. DNA of the CDR3: TGTGCCAGCAGTTTTTCGGGACAGGGAAGCTATGGCTACACCTTC. Translation gives CASSFSGQGSYGYTF.

This clonotype was detected a few times. The genes are TRBV7-9 and TRBJ1-1, with D maybe TRBD1 (5 bases). CDR1 and CDR2 from the germline V gene are SEHNR and FQNEAQ (reference sequence). V lost 5 bases to trimming and J lost 5 bases, with 9 bases between them. The CDR3 loop spans 12 amino acids. CDR3 DNA sequence: TGTGCCAGCAGCCGCGACAGAACTGAAGCTTTCTTT. Protein product: CASSRDRTEAFF.